This entry lists 10 T cell receptor beta chains sequenced from one sample in a study of blood T cells in healthy people across ages. For the second PCR, which ran for roughly 6 to 11 cycles, a sample-barcoded 5' primer and a J-beta primer mix were used. TCRdb reprocessed the 5' RACE reads via MiXCR and lists one record per CDR3 protein. The data show approximately 490,000 distinct CDR3 sequences, 20% to 30% seen once. This same sample was also part of a study on T cells of mothers and their children.

Sequencing was carried out using blood. The receptors stem from a boy between 5 and 17 years old in good health.

This clonotype came up a few times. The J gene is TRBJ1-2, the V gene TRBV5-5; 8 bases are a match to TRBD1. The V segment lost 0 bases and the J segment 4 bases; nucleotides outside the gene matches: 5. CDR3 length: 15 amino acids. Germline CDR1 is SGHKS and CDR2 is YYEKEE (reference sequence). Here the CDR3 reads CASSLAAGGLYGYTF. The DNA for the CDR3 is TGTGCCAGCAGCTTGGCGGCAGGGGGCCTCTATGGCTACACCTTC.

The V gene is TRBV20-1, the J gene TRBJ2-5; D is uncertain. The J call may be wrong; the DNA end is better matched by TRBJ2-1. The CDR3 totals 15 residues. CDR1 is DFQATT, CDR2 SNEGSKA, per germline (reference sequence). CDR3 coding DNA: TGCAGTGCTAGAGAGTGGTCGGTGGGATCCAATGAGCAGTTCTTC. Translated, it gives CSAREWSVGSNEQFF.

The chain links TRBV9 to TRBJ2-1; possible D gene TRBD1, 6 bases. Trimming took 6 bases from V and 8 from J, leaving 15 bases between them. Germline values: CDR1 SGDLS, CDR2 YYNGEE. This CDR3 contains 13 residues. The CDR3 DNA is TGTGCCAGCAACCCAGGGGCCGGCGATGAGCAGTTCTTC. It encodes CASNPGAGDEQFF.

About this clonotype: Mismatch with germline at one junction end may stem from a read error. The chain joins TRBV15 to TRBJ1-1; 10 bases match TRBD1. This CDR3 has 16 residues. Germline V gene sequence: CDR1 LNHNV, CDR2 YYDKDF (reference sequence). The DNA of the CDR3 is TGTGCCACCAGCAGCGGGACAGGGGTTTTCGACACCGAAGCTTTCTTT. It codes for CATSSGTGVFDTEAFF.

This chain connects TRBV27 to TRBJ1-2; 7 bases line up with TRBD1. With V trimmed by 7 bases and J by 5 bases, 10 bases remained unmatched. Germline V CDR1 and CDR2: MNHEY, SMNVEV (reference sequence). The CDR3 sequence is 14 residues long. The CDR3 DNA sequence: TGTGCCAGCACCCGGACAGGAAGAGGGTATGGCTACACCTTC. It is translated as CASTRTGRGYGYTF.

A few counts support this clonotype. The chain couples TRBV5-5 to TRBJ2-7; 9 bases map to TRBD2. Germline loops: CDR1 SGHKS, CDR2 YYEKEE (reference sequence). J gave up 3 bases and V 4 bases, and 11 bases lay outside the gene matches. The CDR3 contains 16 residues. The CDR3 sequence is CASSEQVAGVLYEQYF. The CDR3 DNA sequence: TGTGCCAGCAGCGAACAAGTAGCGGGAGTTCTCTACGAGCAGTACTTC.

The V call is TRBV15, the J call TRBJ2-7, with D hard to call. The CDR3 extends over 15 amino acids. Germline lookup yields CDR1 LNHNV and CDR2 YYDKDF (reference sequence). Trimming removed 0 bases at V and 2 bases at J, with 11 bases between. Here the CDR3 reads CATSRDVGLAYEQYF. Here the CDR3 DNA reads TGTGCCACCAGCAGAGACGTTGGGCTAGCCTACGAGCAGTACTTC. Variable domain in full (rest from reference TRBV15 and TRBJ2-7): DAMVIQNPRYQVTQFGKPVTLSCSQTLNHNVMYWYQQKSSQAPKLLFHYYDKDFNNEADTPDNFQSRRPNTSFCFLDIRSPGLGDTAMYLCATSRDVGLAYEQYFGPGTRLTVT.

The rearrangement links TRBV4-3 to TRBJ2-3, with 10 bases matching TRBD2. Germline V CDR1 and CDR2: LGHNA, YSLEER. J was trimmed by 0 bases and V by 1 base; bases with no gene match: 7. The CDR3 sequence is 18 residues long. The CDR3 protein is CASSQASGSSISTDTQYF. Here the CDR3 DNA reads TGCGCCAGCAGCCAAGCTAGCGGGAGCTCCATTAGCACAGATACGCAGTATTTT.

This clonotype has just a few counts. The chain uses TRBV20-1 and TRBJ1-4; TRBD1 agrees at 7 bases. There are 14 residues in the CDR3. The V and J ends lost 5 bases and 0 bases, in that order; junction bases with no gene match: 3. The germline V gene has CDR1 DFQATT and CDR2 SNEGSKA (reference sequence). Here the CDR3 DNA reads TGCAGTGCTTGGGACAGAGCAACTAATGAAAAACTGTTTTTT. Amino acids: CSAWDRATNEKLFF.

CDR3 amino acids: CSAKGSPRAYEQYF. The CDR3 DNA reads TGCAGTGCTAAGGGGTCTCCGCGGGCCTACGAGCAGTACTTC. V gene TRBV20-1 combines with J gene TRBJ2-7, with D possibly called TRBD1 or TRBD2 (5 bases each). V lost 4 bases and J lost 2, with 15 bases in between. In germline, CDR1 is DFQATT, CDR2 SNEGSKA (reference sequence). This CDR3 region has 14 residues.